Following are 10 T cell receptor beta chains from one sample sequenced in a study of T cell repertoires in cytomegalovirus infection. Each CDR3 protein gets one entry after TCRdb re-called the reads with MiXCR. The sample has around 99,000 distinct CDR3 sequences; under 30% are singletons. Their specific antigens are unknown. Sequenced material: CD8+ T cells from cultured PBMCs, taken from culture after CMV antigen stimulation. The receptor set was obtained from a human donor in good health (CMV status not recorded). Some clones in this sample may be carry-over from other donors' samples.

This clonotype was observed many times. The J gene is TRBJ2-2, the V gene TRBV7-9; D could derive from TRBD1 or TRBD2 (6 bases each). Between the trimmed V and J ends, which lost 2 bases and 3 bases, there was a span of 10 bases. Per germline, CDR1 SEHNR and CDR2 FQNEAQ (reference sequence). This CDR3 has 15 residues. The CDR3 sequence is CASSLPGADTGELFF. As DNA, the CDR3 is TGTGCCAGCAGCTTACCGGGGGCCGACACCGGGGAGCTGTTTTTT.

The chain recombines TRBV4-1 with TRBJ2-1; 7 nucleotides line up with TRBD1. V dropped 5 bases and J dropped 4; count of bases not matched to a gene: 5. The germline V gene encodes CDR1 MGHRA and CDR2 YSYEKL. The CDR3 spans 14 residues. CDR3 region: CASSLGGEYNEQFF. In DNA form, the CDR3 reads TGCGCCAGCAGCTTAGGGGGCGAGTACAATGAGCAGTTCTTC.

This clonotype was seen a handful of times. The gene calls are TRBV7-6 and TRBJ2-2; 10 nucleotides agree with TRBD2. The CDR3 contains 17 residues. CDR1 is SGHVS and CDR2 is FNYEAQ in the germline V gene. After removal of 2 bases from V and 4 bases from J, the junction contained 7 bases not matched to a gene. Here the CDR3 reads CASSLRPGLASTGELFF. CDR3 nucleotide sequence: TGTGCCAGCAGCTTAAGACCGGGACTAGCGAGCACCGGGGAGCTGTTTTTT.

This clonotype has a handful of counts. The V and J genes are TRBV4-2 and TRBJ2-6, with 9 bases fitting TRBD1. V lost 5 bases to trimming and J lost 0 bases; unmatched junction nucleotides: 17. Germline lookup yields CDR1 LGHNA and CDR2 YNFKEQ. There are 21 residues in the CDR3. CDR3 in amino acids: CASSFPPGTGMEASGANVLTF. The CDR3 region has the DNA TGTGCCAGCAGCTTTCCTCCCGGGACAGGGATGGAGGCCTCTGGGGCCAACGTCCTGACTTTC.

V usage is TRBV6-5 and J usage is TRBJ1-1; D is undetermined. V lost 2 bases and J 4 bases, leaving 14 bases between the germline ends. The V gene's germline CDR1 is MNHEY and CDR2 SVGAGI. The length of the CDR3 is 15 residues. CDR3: CASSYAWGSVTEAFF. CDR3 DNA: TGTGCCAGCAGTTACGCCTGGGGATCCGTCACTGAAGCTTTCTTT.

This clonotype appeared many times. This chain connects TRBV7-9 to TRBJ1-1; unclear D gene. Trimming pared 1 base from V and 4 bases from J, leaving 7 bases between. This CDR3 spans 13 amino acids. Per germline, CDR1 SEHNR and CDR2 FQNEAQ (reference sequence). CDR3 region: CASSLEGGTEAFF. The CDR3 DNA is TGTGCCAGCAGCTTAGAGGGCGGCACTGAAGCTTTCTTT.

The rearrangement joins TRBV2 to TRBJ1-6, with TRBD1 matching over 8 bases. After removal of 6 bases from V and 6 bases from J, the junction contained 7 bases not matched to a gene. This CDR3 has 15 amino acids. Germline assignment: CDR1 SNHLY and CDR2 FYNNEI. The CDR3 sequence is CASRQDRASNSPLHF. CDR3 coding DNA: TGTGCCAGCAGACAGGACAGGGCCAGTAATTCACCCCTCCACTTT.

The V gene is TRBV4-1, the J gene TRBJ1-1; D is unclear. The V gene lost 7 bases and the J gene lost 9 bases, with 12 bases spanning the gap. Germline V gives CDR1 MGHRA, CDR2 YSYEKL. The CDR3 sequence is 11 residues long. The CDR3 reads CASTYGPKAFF. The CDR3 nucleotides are TGCGCCAGCACTTACGGTCCGAAAGCTTTCTTT.

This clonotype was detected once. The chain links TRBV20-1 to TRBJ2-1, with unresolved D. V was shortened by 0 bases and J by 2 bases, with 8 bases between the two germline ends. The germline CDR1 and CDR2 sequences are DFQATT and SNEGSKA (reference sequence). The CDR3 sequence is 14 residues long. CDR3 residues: CSARDGQPYNEQFF. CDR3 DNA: TGCAGTGCTAGAGACGGGCAACCCTACAATGAGCAGTTCTTC.

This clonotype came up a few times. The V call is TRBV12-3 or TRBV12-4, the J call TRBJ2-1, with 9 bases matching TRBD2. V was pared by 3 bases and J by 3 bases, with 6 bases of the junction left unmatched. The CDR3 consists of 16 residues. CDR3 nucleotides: TGTGCCAGCAGTTTCCCGACTAGCGGAGGCTACAATGAGCAGTTCTTC. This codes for CASSFPTSGGYNEQFF.